Presented here are 2 T cell receptor beta chains from one specimen sequenced in a study of blood T cell repertoires in COVID-19. Only in-frame clones appear in the TCRdb table, and some are missing; sequencing was by immunoSEQ multiplex PCR. The sample yields 450,000 or so clones, roughly 88% seen once. Sequenced input: PBMCs or T cells enriched from blood (not recorded which). Every receptor here comes from a man aged 18 to 35 who had recovered from COVID-19.

The genes are TRBV5-1 and TRBJ1-4; perhaps TRBD1 as D (6 bases). Per germline, CDR1 SGHRS and CDR2 YFSETQ. There are 13 residues in the CDR3. V lost 7 bases and J 3 bases, leaving 10 bases between the germline ends. CDR3 region: CASAGDPNEKLFF. The CDR3 DNA reads TGCGCCAGCGCAGGGGACCCTAATGAAAAACTGTTTTTT.

The rearrangement uses TRBV5-4 and TRBJ1-6; D perhaps matches TRBD1 (6 bases). Germline V gives CDR1 SGHNT, CDR2 YYREEE (reference sequence). The CDR3 is 16 amino acids. Trimming stripped 5 bases from V and 0 bases from J, with 12 bases between. The CDR3 spells CASSLDSSSYNSPLHF. CDR3 coding DNA: TGTGCCAGCAGTCTGGACAGTAGCTCCTATAATTCACCCCTCCACTTT.